This T cell receptor beta chain was obtained from a study of graft-versus-host responses after intestinal transplantation. A remark on this clone: Its antigen is still unknown.

The repertoire was sequenced with immunoSEQ multiplex PCR; TCRdb's copy has only in-frame clones and lacks some. The table has tens of thousands of clones, 89% seen once. V was pared by 1 base and J by 7 bases, with 3 bases of the junction left unmatched. Germline V gives CDR1 SGHVS, CDR2 FNYEAQ. CDR3 size: 13 residues. This receptor was identified in a human donor who received an intestinal transplant. The sequenced sample was unstimulated CD8+ T cells sorted from spleen or lymph node cells, obtained before intestinal transplant. This chain connects TRBV7-6 to TRBJ2-7; TRBD1 matches at 8 bases. The CDR3 DNA is TGTGCCAGCAGCTTAGGGACAGGGAGAGAGCAGTACTTC. This encodes CASSLGTGREQYF.